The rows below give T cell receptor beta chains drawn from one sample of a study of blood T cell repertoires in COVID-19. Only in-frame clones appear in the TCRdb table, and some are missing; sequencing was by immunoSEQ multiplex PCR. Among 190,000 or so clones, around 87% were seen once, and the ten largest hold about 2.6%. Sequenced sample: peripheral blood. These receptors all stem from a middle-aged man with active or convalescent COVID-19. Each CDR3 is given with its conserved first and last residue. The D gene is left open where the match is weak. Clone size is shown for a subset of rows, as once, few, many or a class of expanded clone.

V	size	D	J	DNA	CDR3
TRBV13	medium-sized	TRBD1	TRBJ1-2	TGTGCCAGCAGCCTGACAGGGCTCCATTATGGCTACACCTTC	CASSLTGLHYGYTF
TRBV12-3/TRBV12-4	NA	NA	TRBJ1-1	TGTGCCAGCAGTTTCCAGGGAAACACTGAAGCTTTCTTT	CASSFQGNTEAFF
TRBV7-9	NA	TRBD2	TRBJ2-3	TGTGCCAGCAGCTTAGAGGGAGGGCCAGATACGCAGTATTTT	CASSLEGGPDTQYF
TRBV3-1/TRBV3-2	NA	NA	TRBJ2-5	TGTGCCACAAGCCTGAGGGGGCAAGAGACCCAGTACTTC	CATSLRGQETQYF
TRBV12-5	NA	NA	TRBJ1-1	TGTGCTAGTGGGACCGACCGGGGTAGGTACACTGAAGCTTTCTTT	CASGTDRGRYTEAFF
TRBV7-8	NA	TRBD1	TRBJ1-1	TGTGCCAGCAGCTCGAACAGGGGGACTGAAGCTTTCTTT	CASSSNRGTEAFF
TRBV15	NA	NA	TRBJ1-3	TGTGCCACCAGCAGAGACAGGGGAAATGGAAACACCATATATTTT	CATSRDRGNGNTIYF
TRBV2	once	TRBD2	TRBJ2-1	TGTGCCAGCAAAGGACTAGCGGGCTCCTACAATGAGCAGTTCTTC	CASKGLAGSYNEQFF
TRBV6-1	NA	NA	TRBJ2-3	TGTGCCAGCAGTGATACCCCAGGGGGCACAGATACGCAGTATTTT	CASSDTPGGTDTQYF
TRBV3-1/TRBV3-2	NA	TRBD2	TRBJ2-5	TGTGCCAGCCAGCGGGGGCAAGAGACCCAGTACTTC	CASQRGQETQYF